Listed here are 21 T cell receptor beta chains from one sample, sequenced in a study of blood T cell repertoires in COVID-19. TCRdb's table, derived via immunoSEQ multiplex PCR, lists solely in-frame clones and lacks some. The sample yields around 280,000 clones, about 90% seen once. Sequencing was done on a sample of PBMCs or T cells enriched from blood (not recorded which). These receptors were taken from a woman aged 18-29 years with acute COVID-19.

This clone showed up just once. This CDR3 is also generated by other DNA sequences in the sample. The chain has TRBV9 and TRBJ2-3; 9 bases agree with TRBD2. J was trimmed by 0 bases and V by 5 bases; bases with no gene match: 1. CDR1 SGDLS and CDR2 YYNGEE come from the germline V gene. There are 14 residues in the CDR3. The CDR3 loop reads CASSTSGSTDTQYF. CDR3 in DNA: TGTGCCAGCAGTACTAGCGGGAGCACAGATACGCAGTATTTT.

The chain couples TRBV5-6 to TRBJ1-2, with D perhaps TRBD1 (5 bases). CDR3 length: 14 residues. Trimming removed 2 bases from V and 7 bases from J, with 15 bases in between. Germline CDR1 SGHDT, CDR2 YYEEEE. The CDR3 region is CASSFSGLWSGYTF. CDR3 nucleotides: TGTGCCAGCAGCTTTTCAGGGCTTTGGTCTGGCTACACCTTC.

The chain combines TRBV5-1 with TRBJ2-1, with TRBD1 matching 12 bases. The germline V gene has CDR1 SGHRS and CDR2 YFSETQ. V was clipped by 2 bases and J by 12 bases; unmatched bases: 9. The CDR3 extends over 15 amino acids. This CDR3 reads CASSLGTGGGRTQFF. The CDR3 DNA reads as TGCGCCAGCAGCTTAGGGACAGGGGGCGGTCGGACGCAGTTCTTC.

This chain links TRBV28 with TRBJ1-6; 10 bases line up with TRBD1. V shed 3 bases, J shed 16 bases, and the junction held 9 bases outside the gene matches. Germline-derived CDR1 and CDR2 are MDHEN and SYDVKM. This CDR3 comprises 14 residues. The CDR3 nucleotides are TGTGCCAGCAGTTTCTCGGGACAGGGGCTCGGTCTCCACTTT. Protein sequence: CASSFSGQGLGLHF. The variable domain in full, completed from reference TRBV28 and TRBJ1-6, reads DVKVTQSSRYLVKRTGEKVFLECVQDMDHENMFWYRQDPGLGLRLIYFSYDVKMKEKGDIPEGYSVSREKKERFSLILESASTNQTSMYLCASSFSGQGLGLHFGNGTRLTVT.

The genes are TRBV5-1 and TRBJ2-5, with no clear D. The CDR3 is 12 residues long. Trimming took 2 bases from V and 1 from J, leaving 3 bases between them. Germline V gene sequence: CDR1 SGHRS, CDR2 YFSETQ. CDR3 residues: CASSFLQETQYF. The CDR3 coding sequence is TGCGCCAGCAGCTTCCTCCAAGAGACCCAGTACTTC.

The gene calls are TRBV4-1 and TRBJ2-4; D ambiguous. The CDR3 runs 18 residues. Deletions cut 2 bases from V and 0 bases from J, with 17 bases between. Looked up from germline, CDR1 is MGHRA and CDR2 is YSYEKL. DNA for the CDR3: TGCGCCAGCAGCCAATTCGCCCCCCCCAAACTAGCCAAAAACATTCAGTACTTC. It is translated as CASSQFAPPKLAKNIQYF.

The CDR3 nucleotides read TGTGCCAGCAGCTTGGGTCGCAGGGTTGACTATGGCTACACCTTC. It yields the protein CASSLGRRVDYGYTF. The rearrangement links TRBV5-6 to TRBJ1-2; D might be TRBD1 (5 bases). Deletions cut 0 bases from V and 3 bases from J, with 12 bases between. The germline V gene encodes CDR1 SGHDT and CDR2 YYEEEE. This CDR3 has 15 residues.

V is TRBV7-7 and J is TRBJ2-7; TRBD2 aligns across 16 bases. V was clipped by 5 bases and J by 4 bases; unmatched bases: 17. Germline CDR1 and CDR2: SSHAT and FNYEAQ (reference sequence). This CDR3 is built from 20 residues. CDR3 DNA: TGTGCCAGCAGCCGAGGCCCACCCTCCGGGACTAGCGGGAGGGTTTACGAGCAGTACTTC. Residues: CASSRGPPSGTSGRVYEQYF.

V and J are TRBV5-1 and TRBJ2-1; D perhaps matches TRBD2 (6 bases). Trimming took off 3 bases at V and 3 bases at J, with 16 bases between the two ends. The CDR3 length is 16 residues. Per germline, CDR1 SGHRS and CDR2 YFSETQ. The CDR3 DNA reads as TGCGCCAGCAGCTCGATGGTAGCGGACCTCTACAATGAGCAGTTCTTC. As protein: CASSSMVADLYNEQFF.

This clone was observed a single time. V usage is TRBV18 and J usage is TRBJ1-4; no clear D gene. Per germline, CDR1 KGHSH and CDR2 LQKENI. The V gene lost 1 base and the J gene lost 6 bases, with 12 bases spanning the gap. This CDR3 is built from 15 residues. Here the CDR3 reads CASSPLGRWDEKLFF. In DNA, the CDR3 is TGTGCCAGCTCACCACTAGGCAGGTGGGATGAAAAACTGTTTTTT.

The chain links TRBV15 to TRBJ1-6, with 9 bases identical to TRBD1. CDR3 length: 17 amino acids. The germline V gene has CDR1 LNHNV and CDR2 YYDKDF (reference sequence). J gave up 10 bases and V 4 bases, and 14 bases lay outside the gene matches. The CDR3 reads CATSTGQGYSWRSPLHF. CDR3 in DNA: TGTGCCACCAGCACGGGACAGGGTTACTCCTGGAGGTCACCCCTCCACTTT.

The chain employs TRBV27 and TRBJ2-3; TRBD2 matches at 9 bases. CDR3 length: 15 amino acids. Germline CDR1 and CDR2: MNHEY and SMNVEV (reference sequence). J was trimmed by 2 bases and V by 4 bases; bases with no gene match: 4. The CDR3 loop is CASSSGLANTDTQYF. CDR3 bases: TGTGCCAGCAGTTCAGGACTAGCGAACACAGATACGCAGTATTTT.

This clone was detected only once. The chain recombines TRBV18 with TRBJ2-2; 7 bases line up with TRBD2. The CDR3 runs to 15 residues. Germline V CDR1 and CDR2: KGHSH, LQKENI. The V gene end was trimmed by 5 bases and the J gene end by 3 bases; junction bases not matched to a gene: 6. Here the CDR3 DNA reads TGTGCCAGCTCAACCGGGGGGATGGACACCGGGGAGCTGTTTTTT. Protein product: CASSTGGMDTGELFF.

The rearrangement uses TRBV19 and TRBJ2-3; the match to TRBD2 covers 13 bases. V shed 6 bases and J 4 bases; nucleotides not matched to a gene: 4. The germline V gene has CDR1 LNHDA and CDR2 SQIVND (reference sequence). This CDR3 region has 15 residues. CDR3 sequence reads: CASSLLAGGSDTQYF. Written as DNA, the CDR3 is TGTGCCAGTAGCCTACTAGCGGGAGGGTCAGATACGCAGTATTTT.

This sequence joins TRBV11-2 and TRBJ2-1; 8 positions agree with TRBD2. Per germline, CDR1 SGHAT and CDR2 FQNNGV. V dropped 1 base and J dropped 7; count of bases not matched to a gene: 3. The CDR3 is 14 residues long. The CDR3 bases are TGTGCCAGCAGCTTAGTTCTAGCGGGTAATGAGCAGTTCTTC. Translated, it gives CASSLVLAGNEQFF.

Here the CDR3 DNA reads TGTGCCGCCGGGACTAGCGGGAGTCTGGCAGATACGCAGTATTTT. Residues: CAAGTSGSLADTQYF. This chain connects TRBV10-3 to TRBJ2-3; 14 bases fit TRBD2. CDR3 length: 15 amino acids. Germline V gives CDR1 ENHRY, CDR2 SYGVKD. V lost 11 bases and J lost 4; bases outside the gene matches: 8.

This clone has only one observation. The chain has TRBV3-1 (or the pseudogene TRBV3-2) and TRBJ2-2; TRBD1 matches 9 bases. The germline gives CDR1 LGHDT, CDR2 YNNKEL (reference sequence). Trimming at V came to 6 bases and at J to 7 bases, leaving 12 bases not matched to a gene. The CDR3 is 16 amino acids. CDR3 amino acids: CASRGTGRSVHGELFF. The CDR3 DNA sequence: TGTGCCAGCAGAGGGACAGGGAGGAGCGTACACGGGGAGCTGTTTTTT.

The CDR3 nucleotides are TGTGCCAGCAGCTTGGATGACAGGGAAACAACTAATGAAAAACTGTTTTTT. It specifies CASSLDDRETTNEKLFF. The chain links TRBV5-5 to TRBJ1-4, with 7 bases fitting TRBD1. The CDR3 totals 17 residues. The trim removed 0 bases at V and 0 bases at J, leaving 5 bases unmatched. Germline V gene lookup returns CDR1 SGHKS and CDR2 YYEKEE (reference sequence).

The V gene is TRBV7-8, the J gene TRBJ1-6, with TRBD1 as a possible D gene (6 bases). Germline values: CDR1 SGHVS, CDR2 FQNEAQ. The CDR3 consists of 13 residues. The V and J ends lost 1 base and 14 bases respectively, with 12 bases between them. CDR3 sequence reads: CASSLVAGDALHF. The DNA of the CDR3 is TGTGCCAGCAGCTTAGTAGCAGGGGATGCCCTCCACTTT.

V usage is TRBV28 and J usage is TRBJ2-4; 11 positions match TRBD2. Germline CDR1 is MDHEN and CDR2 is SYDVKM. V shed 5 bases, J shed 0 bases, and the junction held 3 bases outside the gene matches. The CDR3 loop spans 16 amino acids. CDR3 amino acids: CASSPGLAGAKNIQYF. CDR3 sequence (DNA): TGTGCCAGCAGTCCCGGACTAGCGGGAGCCAAAAACATTCAGTACTTC.

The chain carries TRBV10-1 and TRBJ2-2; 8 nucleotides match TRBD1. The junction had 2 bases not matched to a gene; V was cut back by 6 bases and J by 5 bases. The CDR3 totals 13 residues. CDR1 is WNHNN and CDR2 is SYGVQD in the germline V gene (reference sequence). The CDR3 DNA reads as TGCGCCAGCAGAGACAGGGGAACCGGGGAGCTGTTTTTT. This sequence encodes CASRDRGTGELFF.